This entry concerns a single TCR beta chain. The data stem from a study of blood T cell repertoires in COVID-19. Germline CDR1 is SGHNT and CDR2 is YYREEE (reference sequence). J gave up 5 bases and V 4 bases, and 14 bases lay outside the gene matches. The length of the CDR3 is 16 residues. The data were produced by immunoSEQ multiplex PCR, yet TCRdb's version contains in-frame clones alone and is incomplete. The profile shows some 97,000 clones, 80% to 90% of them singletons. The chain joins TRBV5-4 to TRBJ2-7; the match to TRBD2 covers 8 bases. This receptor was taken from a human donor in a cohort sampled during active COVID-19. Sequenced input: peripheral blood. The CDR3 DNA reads TGTGCCAGCAGCCCGGGCCGCGGGGGGTTGGTCCACGAGCAGTACTTC. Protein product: CASSPGRGGLVHEQYF.